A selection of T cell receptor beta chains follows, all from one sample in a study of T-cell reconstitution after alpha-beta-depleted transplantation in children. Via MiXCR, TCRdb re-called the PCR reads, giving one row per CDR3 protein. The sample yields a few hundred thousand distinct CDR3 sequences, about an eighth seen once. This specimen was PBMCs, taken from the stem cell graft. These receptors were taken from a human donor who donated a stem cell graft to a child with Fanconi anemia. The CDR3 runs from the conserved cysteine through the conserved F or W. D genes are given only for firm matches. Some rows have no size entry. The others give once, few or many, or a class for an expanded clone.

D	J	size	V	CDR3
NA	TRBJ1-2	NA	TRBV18	CASSPRRAEEGYTF
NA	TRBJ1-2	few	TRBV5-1	CASSLDPGRYGYTF
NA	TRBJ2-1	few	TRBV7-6	CASSPPGRVGDNEQFF
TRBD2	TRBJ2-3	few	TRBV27	CASSRAGGHTDTQYF
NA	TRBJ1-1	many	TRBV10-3	CAIDTGTEAFF
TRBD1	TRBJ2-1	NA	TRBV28	CASSPVGQGAFNEQFF
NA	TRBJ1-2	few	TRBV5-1	CASSFETDIYGYTF
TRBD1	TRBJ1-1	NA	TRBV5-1	CASSLTGGSEAFF
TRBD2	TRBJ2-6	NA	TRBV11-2	CASSLVSGGSSYSGANVLTF
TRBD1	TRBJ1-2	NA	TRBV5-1	CASSFAGGDGYTF
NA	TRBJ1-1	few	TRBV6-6	CASSANRYTEAFF
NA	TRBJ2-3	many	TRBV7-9	CASSLDGISTDTQYF
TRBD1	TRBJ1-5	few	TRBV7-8	CASSLTGSEQPQHF
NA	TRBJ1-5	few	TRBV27	CASSFGVSNQPQHF
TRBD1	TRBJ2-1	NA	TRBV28	CASSDRGSYNEQFF
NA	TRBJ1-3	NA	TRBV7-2	CASSLNPGAGNTIYF
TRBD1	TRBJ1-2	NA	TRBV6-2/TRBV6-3	CASGQGASGYTF
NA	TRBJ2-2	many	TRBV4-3	CASSPSLTPGGGELFF
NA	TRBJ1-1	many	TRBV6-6	CASRTTDTEAFF
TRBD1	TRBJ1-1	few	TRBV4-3	CASSQVTGVGAEAFF
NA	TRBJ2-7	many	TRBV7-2	CASSLSGRTYEQYF
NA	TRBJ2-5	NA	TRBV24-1	CATSDSGPPWETQYF
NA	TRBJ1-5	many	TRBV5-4	CASSSDNQPQHF
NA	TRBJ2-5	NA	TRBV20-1	CSARDSFRPQETQYF
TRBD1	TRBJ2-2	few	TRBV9	CASSPVGGTVNTGELFF
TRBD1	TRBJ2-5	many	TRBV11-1	CASSLAGTDQETQYF
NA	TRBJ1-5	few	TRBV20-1	CSARDQGGGQPQHF
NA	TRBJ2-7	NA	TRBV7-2	CASSSSMGNEQYF
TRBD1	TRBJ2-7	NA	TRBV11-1	CASSPPSGQGARNYEQYF
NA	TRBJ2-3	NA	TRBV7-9	CASSLLGQGTQYF
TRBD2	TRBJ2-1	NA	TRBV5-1	CASSITRTSGGNEQFF
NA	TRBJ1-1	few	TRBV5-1	CASSGTGSVDTEAFF
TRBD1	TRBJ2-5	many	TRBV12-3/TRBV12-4	CASRRTGVETQYF
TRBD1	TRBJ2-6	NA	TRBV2	CASIRDRGTGANVLTF
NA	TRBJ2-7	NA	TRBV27	CASSLREDYEQYF
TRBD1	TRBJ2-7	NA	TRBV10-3	CAISESQQGAYEQYF
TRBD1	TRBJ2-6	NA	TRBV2	CASVKGALSGANVLTF
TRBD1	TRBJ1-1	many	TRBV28	CASSSLLGQGTEAFF
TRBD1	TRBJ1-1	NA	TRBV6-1	CASRRQGSSTEAFF
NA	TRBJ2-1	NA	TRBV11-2	CASSPWGPYNEQFF
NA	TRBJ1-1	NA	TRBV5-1	CASSLTGKNTEAFF
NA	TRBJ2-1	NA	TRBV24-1	CATSEGGSPGNEQFF
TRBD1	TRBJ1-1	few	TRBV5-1	CASSVGQVSDTEAFF
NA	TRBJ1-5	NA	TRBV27	CASSDYSNQPQHF
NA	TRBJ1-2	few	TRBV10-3	CAISYREEGYTF
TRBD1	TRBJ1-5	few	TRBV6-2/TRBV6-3	CASSYSTWDRRQPQHF
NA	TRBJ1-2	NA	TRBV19	CASSISAGSLGYTF
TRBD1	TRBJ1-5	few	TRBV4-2	CASSQGYRGQDLQPQHF
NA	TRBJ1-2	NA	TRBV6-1	CASKTVGGLYGYTF
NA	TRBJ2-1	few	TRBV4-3	CASSQGLDSYNEQFF
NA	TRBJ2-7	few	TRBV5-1	CASSRDGLEEQYF
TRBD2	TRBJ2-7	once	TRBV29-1	CSVQGPGGYEQYF
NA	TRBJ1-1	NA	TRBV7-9	CASSLSAFAVTEAFF
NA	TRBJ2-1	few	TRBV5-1	CASSFDEASYNEQFF
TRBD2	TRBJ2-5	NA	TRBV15	CATSREPFGGTPSETQYF
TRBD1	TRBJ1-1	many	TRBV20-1	CSAEDRGLITEAFF
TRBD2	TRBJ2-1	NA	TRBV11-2	CASSFGLAGGPKNYNEQFF
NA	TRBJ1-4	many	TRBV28	CASKLGGLNEKLFF
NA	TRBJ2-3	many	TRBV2	CASSATGTPLKTQYF
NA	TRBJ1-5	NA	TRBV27	CASGKLQLGNQPQHF